A selection of T cell receptor beta chains follows, all from one sample in a study of early T cells in non-severe SARS-CoV-2 infection. One entry per CDR3 protein, called by TCRdb with MiXCR from the 5' RACE reads. The data contain more than 60,000 distinct CDR3 sequences, about an eighth of them singletons. The sample in question was whole blood, obtained at baseline. Source of these receptors: an adult who was a healthcare worker with PCR-confirmed SARS-CoV-2 infection or an uninfected control (not recorded which). Both conserved end residues are part of each CDR3. The D gene is left open where the match is weak. Expanded clones are given a class, and other clones once, few, many or no size at all.

.	15	.	TRBV28	TRBJ2-4	CASSYLREASVIQYF
.	14	.	TRBV27	TRBJ2-2	CASSFGQVTGELFF
many	16	.	TRBV25-1	TRBJ2-3	CASSGYRGGWADTQYF
.	15	.	TRBV18	TRBJ2-3	CASSVRSRVTDTQYF
.	16	.	TRBV12-3/TRBV12-4	TRBJ2-1	CASSLVGGEGRNEQFF
many	16	.	TRBV27	TRBJ2-1	CASSRKDRLAGNEQFF
.	12	.	TRBV28	TRBJ1-2	CASAQGLFSYTF
few	14	TRBD2	TRBV29-1	TRBJ2-1	CSVLLAGVYNEQFF
.	12	TRBD1	TRBV20-1	TRBJ2-5	CSAKQGAKTQYF
.	12	.	TRBV2	TRBJ2-2	CATTTDTGELFF
.	18	.	TRBV11-2	TRBJ2-3	CASSLDRSAIPRTDTQYF
many	13	TRBD1	TRBV2	TRBJ1-5	CASSVQGNQPQHF
.	20	.	TRBV11-3	TRBJ2-6	CASSPPSGPKGRSGANVLTF
many	16	TRBD1	TRBV7-9	TRBJ2-3	CASSPRQGRGTDTQYF
.	15	.	TRBV5-1	TRBJ2-5	CASSLVRSYQETQYF
few	11	.	TRBV20-1	TRBJ1-1	CSADWGTEAFF